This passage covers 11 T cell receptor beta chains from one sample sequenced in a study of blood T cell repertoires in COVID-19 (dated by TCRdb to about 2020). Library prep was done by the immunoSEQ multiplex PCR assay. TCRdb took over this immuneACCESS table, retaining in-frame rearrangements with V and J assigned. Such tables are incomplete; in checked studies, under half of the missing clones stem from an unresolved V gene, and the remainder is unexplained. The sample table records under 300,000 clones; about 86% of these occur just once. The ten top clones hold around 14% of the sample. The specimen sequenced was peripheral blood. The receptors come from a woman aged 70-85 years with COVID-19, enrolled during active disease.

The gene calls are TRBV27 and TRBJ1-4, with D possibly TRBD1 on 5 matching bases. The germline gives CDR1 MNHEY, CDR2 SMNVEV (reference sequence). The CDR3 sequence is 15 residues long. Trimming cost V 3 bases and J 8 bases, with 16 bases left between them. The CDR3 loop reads CASSFSDRGNEKLFF. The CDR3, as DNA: TGTGCCAGCAGTTTTAGCGACCGGGGGAACGAAAAACTGTTTTTT. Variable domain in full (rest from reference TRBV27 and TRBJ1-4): EAQVTQNPRYLITVTGKKLTVTCSQNMNHEYMSWYRQDPGLGLRQIYYSMNVEVTDKGDVPEGYKVSRKEKRNFPLILESPSPNQTSLYFCASSFSDRGNEKLFFGSGTQLSVL.

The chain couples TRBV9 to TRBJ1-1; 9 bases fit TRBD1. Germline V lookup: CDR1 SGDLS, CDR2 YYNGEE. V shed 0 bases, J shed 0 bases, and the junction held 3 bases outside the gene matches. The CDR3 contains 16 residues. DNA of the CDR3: TGTGCCAGCAGCGTAGGAGGGACAGGGTTGAACACTGAAGCTTTCTTT. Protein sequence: CASSVGGTGLNTEAFF.

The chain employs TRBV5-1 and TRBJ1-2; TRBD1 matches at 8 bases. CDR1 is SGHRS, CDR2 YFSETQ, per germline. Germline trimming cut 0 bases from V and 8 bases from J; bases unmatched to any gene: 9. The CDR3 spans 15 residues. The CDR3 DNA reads TGCGCCAGCAGCTTGGATGGAGGACAGGGTCGAGGCTACACCTTC. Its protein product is CASSLDGGQGRGYTF. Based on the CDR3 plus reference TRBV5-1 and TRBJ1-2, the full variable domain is KAGVTQTPRYLIKTRGQQVTLSCSPISGHRSVSWYQQTPGQGLQFLFEYFSETQRNKGNFPGRFSGRQFSNSRSEMNVSTLELGDSALYLCASSLDGGQGRGYTFGSGTRLTVV.

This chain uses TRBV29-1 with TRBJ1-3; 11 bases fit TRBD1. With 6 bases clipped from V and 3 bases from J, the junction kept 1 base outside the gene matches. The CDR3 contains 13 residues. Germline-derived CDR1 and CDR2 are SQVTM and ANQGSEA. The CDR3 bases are TGCAGCGTGGACAGGGGGCTTGGAAACACCATATATTTT. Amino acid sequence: CSVDRGLGNTIYF.

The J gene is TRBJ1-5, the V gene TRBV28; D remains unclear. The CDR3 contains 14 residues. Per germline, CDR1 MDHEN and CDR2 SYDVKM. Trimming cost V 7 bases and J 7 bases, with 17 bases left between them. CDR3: CASKGGLLMQPQHF. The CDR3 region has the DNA TGTGCCAGCAAGGGAGGACTCTTGATGCAGCCCCAGCATTTT.

CDR3 bases: TGTGCCAGCAGCCCCCAGCGGGAGAACACCGGGGAGCTGTTTTTT. Encoded protein: CASSPQRENTGELFF. The rearrangement joins TRBV4-2 to TRBJ2-2; 7 bases match TRBD2. The CDR3 runs to 15 residues. J lost 1 base, V lost 4 bases, and 3 bases had no gene match. The germline V gene encodes CDR1 LGHNA and CDR2 YNFKEQ.

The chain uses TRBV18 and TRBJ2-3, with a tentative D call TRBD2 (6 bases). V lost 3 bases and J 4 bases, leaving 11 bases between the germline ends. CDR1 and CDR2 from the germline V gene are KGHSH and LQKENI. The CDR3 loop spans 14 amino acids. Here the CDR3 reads CASSPRGSADTQYF. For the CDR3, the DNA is TGTGCCAGCTCACCGCGGGGCAGCGCAGATACGCAGTATTTT. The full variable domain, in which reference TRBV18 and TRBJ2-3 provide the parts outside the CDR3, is NAGVMQNPRHLVRRRGQEARLRCSPMKGHSHVYWYRQLPEEGLKFMVYLQKENIIDESGMPKERFSAEFPKEGPSILRIQQVVRGDSAAYFCASSPRGSADTQYFGPGTRLTVL.

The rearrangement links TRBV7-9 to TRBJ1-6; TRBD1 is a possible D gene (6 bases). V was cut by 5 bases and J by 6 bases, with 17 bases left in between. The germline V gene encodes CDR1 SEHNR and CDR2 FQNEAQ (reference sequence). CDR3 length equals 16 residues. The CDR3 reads CASSTGTALGNSPLHF. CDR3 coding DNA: TGTGCCAGCAGCACAGGGACGGCGCTTGGTAATTCACCCCTCCACTTT.

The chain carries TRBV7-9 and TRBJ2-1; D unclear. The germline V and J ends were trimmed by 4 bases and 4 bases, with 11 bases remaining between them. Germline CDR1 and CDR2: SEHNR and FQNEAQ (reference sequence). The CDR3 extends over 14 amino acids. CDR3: CASSSPKAYNEQFF. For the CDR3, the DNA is TGTGCCAGCAGCTCCCCTAAAGCTTACAATGAGCAGTTCTTC.

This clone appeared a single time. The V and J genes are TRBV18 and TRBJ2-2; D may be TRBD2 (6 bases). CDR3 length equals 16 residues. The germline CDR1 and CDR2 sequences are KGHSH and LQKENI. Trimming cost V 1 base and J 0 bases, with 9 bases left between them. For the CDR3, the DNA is TGTGCCAGCTCACCACTCGCGGGGCCGAACACCGGGGAGCTGTTTTTT. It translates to CASSPLAGPNTGELFF. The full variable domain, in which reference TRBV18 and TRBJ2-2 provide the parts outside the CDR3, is NAGVMQNPRHLVRRRGQEARLRCSPMKGHSHVYWYRQLPEEGLKFMVYLQKENIIDESGMPKERFSAEFPKEGPSILRIQQVVRGDSAAYFCASSPLAGPNTGELFFGEGSRLTVL.

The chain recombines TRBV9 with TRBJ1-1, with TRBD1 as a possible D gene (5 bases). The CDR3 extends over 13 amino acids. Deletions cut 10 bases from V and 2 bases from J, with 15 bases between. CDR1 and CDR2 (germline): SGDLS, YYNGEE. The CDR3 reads CASRGGENTEAFF. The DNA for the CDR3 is TGTGCCTCGAGGGGAGGGGAAAACACTGAAGCTTTCTTT. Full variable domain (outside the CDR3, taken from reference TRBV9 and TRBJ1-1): DSGVTQTPKHLITATGQRVTLRCSPRSGDLSVYWYQQSLDQGLQFLIQYYNGEERAKGNILERFSAQQFPDLHSELNLSSLELGDSALYFCASRGGENTEAFFGQGTRLTVV.